The 32 T cell receptor beta chains in this list originate from one sample, sequenced in a study of T cell clusters in autoimmune cytopenias. TRB was amplified from around 0.25 ug of peripheral blood genomic DNA per sample. Multiplex touch-down PCR amplified TRB using TRB-A and TRB-B pools in one tube. With the multiplex PCR reads reprocessed, TCRdb shows one record per CDR3 protein and no DNA. This table holds about 7,800 distinct CDR3 sequences. The sample consisted of peripheral blood. The receptors shown here come from a human donor with an autoimmune cytopenia or autoimmune hepatitis (not recorded which).

This chain links TRBV6-2 or TRBV6-3 with TRBJ2-5; the TRBD1 assignment by TCRdb is unverifiable without DNA. Germline CDR1 and CDR2: MNHEY and SVGEGT. This CDR3 region has 16 residues. This chain's CDR3 is CASSSGQGAKQETQYF.

V usage is TRBV21-1 and J usage is TRBJ2-1; TCRdb's D call of TRBD2 is untestable without DNA. TRBV21-1 is classified as a pseudogene. This CDR3 contains 16 residues. CDR3 amino acids: CASSNWLAGGTNEQFF.

Its frequency marks this clonotype as medium-sized. The chain combines TRBV7-9 with TRBJ2-7. Looked up from germline, CDR1 is SEHNR and CDR2 is FQNEAQ (reference sequence). This CDR3 has 14 residues. CDR3 in amino acids: CASSSAGNIYEQYF.

Measured by frequency, this clonotype is medium-sized. The rearrangement uses TRBV27 and TRBJ1-1; TCRdb lists TRBD1, though no DNA is available to test this call. Germline loops: CDR1 MNHEY, CDR2 SMNVEV (reference sequence). CDR3 length equals 14 residues. The CDR3 here is CASRDRGYNAEAFF.

The genes are TRBV28 and TRBJ2-2; TCRdb returns TRBD1, unconfirmable since there is no DNA. CDR3 length: 19 amino acids. The germline CDR1 and CDR2 sequences are MDHEN and SYDVKM. The CDR3 loop reads CASSLSIRFGGVDSGELFF. The variable domain in full, completed from reference TRBV28 and TRBJ2-2, reads DVKVTQSSRYLVKRTGEKVFLECVQDMDHENMFWYRQDPGLGLRLIYFSYDVKMKEKGDIPEGYSVSREKKERFSLILESASTNQTSMYLCASSLSIRFGGVDSGELFFGEGSRLTVL.

V and J are TRBV7-2 and TRBJ1-4; TCRdb returns TRBD1, unconfirmable since there is no DNA. Germline V gene lookup returns CDR1 SGHTA and CDR2 FQGNSA. The CDR3 runs 16 residues. CDR3 loop: CASSPASGGLYEKLFF.

This chain links TRBV7-9 with TRBJ1-1; lacking DNA, the TRBD1 call made by TCRdb goes unchecked. Germline loops: CDR1 SEHNR, CDR2 FQNEAQ (reference sequence). The CDR3 runs to 14 residues. This chain's CDR3 is CASSLVVGVKEAFF. Using reference TRBV7-9 and TRBJ1-1 for the parts outside the CDR3, the full variable domain is DTGVSQNPRHKITKRGQNVTFRCDPISEHNRLYWYRQTLGQGPEFLTYFQNEAQLEKSRLLSDRFSAERPKGSFSTLEIQRTEQGDSAMYLCASSLVVGVKEAFFGQGTRLTVV.

V and J are TRBV7-9 and TRBJ2-1; absent DNA, TCRdb's TRBD2 call cannot be checked. CDR1 SEHNR and CDR2 FQNEAQ come from the germline V gene (reference sequence). The CDR3 has 18 residues. The CDR3 loop reads CASSLASWTSGHYNEQFF. The whole variable domain, filled in from reference TRBV7-9 and TRBJ2-1, reads DTGVSQNPRHKITKRGQNVTFRCDPISEHNRLYWYRQTLGQGPEFLTYFQNEAQLEKSRLLSDRFSAERPKGSFSTLEIQRTEQGDSAMYLCASSLASWTSGHYNEQFFGPGTRLTVL.

This chain uses TRBV7-9 with TRBJ1-4. The CDR3 loop spans 15 amino acids. Germline V gene lookup returns CDR1 SEHNR and CDR2 FQNEAQ (reference sequence). CDR3 sequence: CASSLGDGFNEKLFF. Complete variable domain (other parts from reference TRBV7-9 and TRBJ1-4): DTGVSQNPRHKITKRGQNVTFRCDPISEHNRLYWYRQTLGQGPEFLTYFQNEAQLEKSRLLSDRFSAERPKGSFSTLEIQRTEQGDSAMYLCASSLGDGFNEKLFFGSGTQLSVL.

This clonotype counts as medium-sized by frequency. The CDR3 reads CASGFSGGRGTEAFF. The chain is built from TRBV12-3 or TRBV12-4 and TRBJ1-1. The CDR3 has 15 residues.

The chain is built from TRBV10-3 and TRBJ2-1; absent DNA, TCRdb's TRBD1 call cannot be checked. The germline V gene encodes CDR1 ENHRY and CDR2 SYGVKD. This CDR3 spans 14 amino acids. CDR3 sequence reads: CAISEGTGEAEQFF.

The V and J genes are TRBV20-1 and TRBJ2-1; TCRdb names TRBD2, which stays unverified in the absence of DNA. Germline CDR1 is DFQATT and CDR2 is SNEGSKA (reference sequence). This CDR3 region has 19 residues. This CDR3 reads CSASNPLAGALLAGNEQFF.

This clonotype shows up as medium-sized (0.01 to 0.1%) by frequency. The V gene is TRBV20-1, the J gene TRBJ2-7. CDR3 length: 13 amino acids. CDR1 and CDR2 (germline): DFQATT, SNEGSKA (reference sequence). The CDR3 here is CSARRRYTYEQYF.

The chain is built from TRBV5-5 and TRBJ2-5; the TRBD1 assignment by TCRdb is unverifiable without DNA. From germline, CDR1 is SGHKS and CDR2 YYEKEE (reference sequence). There are 16 residues in the CDR3. CDR3 protein: CASSTGGGPLQETQYF.

The genes are TRBV20-1 and TRBJ2-3; TCRdb's assignment of TRBD2 cannot be checked, as there is no DNA. The CDR3 totals 16 residues. Germline values: CDR1 DFQATT, CDR2 SNEGSKA (reference sequence). Here the CDR3 reads CSARAQREHNTDTQYF.

The rearrangement links TRBV6-1 to TRBJ2-3. CDR1 MNHNS and CDR2 SASEGT come from the germline V gene. CDR3 length equals 12 residues. CDR3 in amino acids: CASRSSTDTQYF.

This chain connects TRBV7-9 to TRBJ2-7; the TCRdb D gene call, TRBD1, has no DNA to confirm it. The CDR3 sequence is 16 residues long. Germline assignment: CDR1 SEHNR and CDR2 FQNEAQ (reference sequence). The chain's CDR3 is CASSPPSFGTAYEQYF.

The V and J genes are TRBV5-1 and TRBJ1-1. There are 14 residues in the CDR3. CDR1 and CDR2 (germline): SGHRS, YFSETQ. The chain's CDR3 is CASRFGRVNTEAFF.

Measured by frequency, this clonotype is medium-sized. V gene TRBV5-6 combines with J gene TRBJ1-6; TCRdb's D gene call, TRBD1, goes unchecked for lack of DNA. The germline V gene has CDR1 SGHDT and CDR2 YYEEEE. The CDR3 is 14 residues long. The CDR3: CASSYGSPSSPLHF.

Here the CDR3 reads CASRQGTGGTFYNEQFF. This chain joins TRBV2 and TRBJ2-1; the TCRdb call, TRBD1, lacks DNA for checking. This CDR3 contains 17 residues. Germline V gene sequence: CDR1 SNHLY, CDR2 FYNNEI. The full variable domain, its missing parts supplied by reference TRBV2 and TRBJ2-1, is EPEVTQTPSHQVTQMGQEVILRCVPISNHLYFYWYRQILGQKVEFLVSFYNNEISEKSEIFDDQFSVERPDGSNFTLKIRSTKLEDSAMYFCASRQGTGGTFYNEQFFGPGTRLTVL.

By frequency, this clonotype is medium-sized (0.01 to 0.1%). This chain links TRBV20-1 with TRBJ1-1. Germline loops: CDR1 DFQATT, CDR2 SNEGSKA (reference sequence). The CDR3 contains 13 residues. CDR3 sequence: CSARDRTGTEAFF.

This clonotype ranks as medium-sized in terms of frequency. The chain combines TRBV7-2 with TRBJ2-7; with no DNA, the TCRdb D assignment of TRBD1 cannot be verified. The CDR3 extends over 14 amino acids. The germline CDR1 and CDR2 sequences are SGHTA and FQGNSA. CDR3: CASSSGQGINEQYF.

This sequence joins TRBV4-3 and TRBJ2-1; TCRdb selects TRBD1, and the lack of DNA leaves this call unchecked. The germline V gene has CDR1 LGHNA and CDR2 YSLEER. The CDR3 is 14 residues long. The CDR3 here is CASSRSGVRDEQFF.

The chain combines TRBV20-1 with TRBJ1-2. CDR3 size: 12 residues. CDR1 and CDR2 (germline): DFQATT, SNEGSKA (reference sequence). The CDR3: CSAQVHDYGYTF.

In terms of frequency, this clonotype is medium-sized. The chain couples TRBV13 to TRBJ2-7. The germline V gene encodes CDR1 PRHDT and CDR2 FYEKMQ (reference sequence). This CDR3 is built from 13 residues. The CDR3 is CASSRTGAYEQYF.

This clonotype shows up as medium-sized (0.01 to 0.1%) by frequency. The chain carries TRBV6-6 and TRBJ2-7; the TCRdb D gene call, TRBD2, has no DNA to confirm it. Per germline, CDR1 MNHNY and CDR2 SVGAGI (reference sequence). This CDR3 spans 16 amino acids. The CDR3 here is CASSSGTSGRTGEQYF.

By frequency, this clonotype is medium-sized. This rearrangement joins TRBV5-4 to TRBJ1-1. There are 18 residues in the CDR3. In germline, CDR1 is SGHNT, CDR2 YYREEE (reference sequence). This CDR3 reads CASSHEGYTRRADTEAFF.

The V and J genes are TRBV2 and TRBJ2-3; checking the TCRdb D call of TRBD2 is not possible without DNA. The CDR3 is 17 residues long. CDR1 is SNHLY and CDR2 is FYNNEI in the germline V gene. CDR3 sequence reads: CASSWTASGGRADTQYF. Full variable domain (rest looked up from reference TRBV2 and TRBJ2-3): EPEVTQTPSHQVTQMGQEVILRCVPISNHLYFYWYRQILGQKVEFLVSFYNNEISEKSEIFDDQFSVERPDGSNFTLKIRSTKLEDSAMYFCASSWTASGGRADTQYFGPGTRLTVL.

The V gene is TRBV28, the J gene TRBJ2-5; with no DNA, the TCRdb D assignment of TRBD2 cannot be verified. The CDR3 sequence is 15 residues long. CDR1 MDHEN and CDR2 SYDVKM come from the germline V gene. This CDR3 reads CASRKGLAGGETQYF.

CDR3 sequence reads: CASGLGGDSDTQYF. The J gene is TRBJ2-3, the V gene TRBV12-5; TCRdb picks TRBD2, but there is no DNA to check that call. Germline V gene lookup returns CDR1 LGHNT and CDR2 FRNRAP. This CDR3 contains 14 residues.

The J gene is TRBJ2-5, the V gene TRBV12-3 or TRBV12-4; TCRdb picks TRBD1, but there is no DNA to check that call. This CDR3 comprises 14 residues. CDR3 amino acids: CASSSRAGRETQYF.

This sequence joins TRBV20-1 and TRBJ2-3. Germline V CDR1 and CDR2: DFQATT, SNEGSKA (reference sequence). The CDR3 spans 13 residues. CDR3 sequence: CSVLSRGTDTQYF.